This is a list of T cell receptor delta chains from one sample in a study of gamma-delta chains in newborns, infants, children. TCRdb reprocessed the reads through CATT. The data show some 4,300 delta-chain clones, 3% to 3.5% seen once. The sequenced sample was blood. These receptors were obtained from a child who was a newborn, infant or young child, either healthy, febrile or measles-vaccinated (not recorded which). Both conserved end residues are part of each CDR3. A D gene is named only where the DNA matches it firmly. Rows may omit the clone size; those that give it use once, few, many or a size class.

V: TRDV2
size: large
D: -
J: TRDJ3
DNA: TGTGCCTGTGACACCGTAGAGATCCGCTTGGGCTCCTGGGACACCCGACAGATGTTTTTC
CDR3: CACDTVEIRLGSWDTRQMFF

V: TRDV2
size: medium-sized
D: TRDD3
J: TRDJ3
DNA: TGTGCCTGTGACGGTGTATGGGGGATACGGCCCGGGCCCAGGGTCTCCTGGGACACCCGACAGATGTTTTTC
CDR3: CACDGVWGIRPGPRVSWDTRQMFF

V: TRDV1
size: -
D: TRDD3
J: TRDJ1
DNA: TGTGCTCTTGGGGAACTAGTAACCTACGCTACTGGGGGGAACCGGCGGTACACCGATAAACTCATCTTT
CDR3: CALGELVTYATGGNRRYTDKLIF

V: TRAV29/DV5
size: medium-sized
D: -
J: TRDJ3
DNA: TGTGCAGCAAGTATACCCAAGGGGACCAGCTGGGGCCTTGGGGCTCGCTCCTGGGACACCCGACAGATGTTTTTC
CDR3: CAASIPKGTSWGLGARSWDTRQMFF

V: TRDV2
size: medium-sized
D: TRDD3
J: TRDJ3
DNA: TGTGCCTGTGACACCGTCTGGGGGAGCTCCTGGGACACCCGACAGATGTTTTTC
CDR3: CACDTVWGSSWDTRQMFF

V: TRDV2
size: few
D: TRDD3
J: TRDJ3
DNA: TGTGCCTGTGACACAGTTGGGGGACCCTGGGACACCCGACAGATGTTTTTC
CDR3: CACDTVGGPWDTRQMFF

V: TRDV2
size: -
D: -
J: TRDJ3
DNA: TGTGCCTGTGGCACACTGGGCTCCTGGGACACCCGACAGATGTTTTTC
CDR3: CACGTLGSWDTRQMFF

V: TRDV2
size: medium-sized
D: TRDD3
J: TRDJ3
DNA: TGTGCCTGTGACCCAGTACTGGGGGATACGAGCTCCTGGGACACCCGACAGATGTTTTTC
CDR3: CACDPVLGDTSSWDTRQMFF

V: TRDV2
size: medium-sized
D: TRDD3
J: TRDJ3
DNA: TGTGCCCGTGACCGACTGGGGGATAGGAGCTCCTGGGACACCCGACAGATGTTTTTC
CDR3: CARDRLGDRSSWDTRQMFF

V: TRDV2
size: medium-sized
D: TRDD3
J: TRDJ3
DNA: TGTGCCTGTGACATGATGGGGGATCCATTCTCCTGGGACACCCGACAGATGTTTTTC
CDR3: CACDMMGDPFSWDTRQMFF

V: TRDV2
size: medium-sized
D: TRDD3
J: TRDJ3
DNA: TGTGCCTGTGACAACGTGGGACTGGGGGACTCCTGGGACACCCGACAGATGTTTTTC
CDR3: CACDNVGLGDSWDTRQMFF

V: TRDV2
size: medium-sized
D: TRDD3
J: TRDJ3
DNA: TGTGCCTGTGACACGCTGGGGGATTCAACCTCTATCTCCTGGGACACCCGACAGATGTTTTTC
CDR3: CACDTLGDSTSISWDTRQMFF

V: TRDV2
size: medium-sized
D: TRDD3
J: TRDJ2
DNA: TGTGCCTGTGGCACCGTTGCTGGGGGATCAGCACAACTCTTCTTT
CDR3: CACGTVAGGSAQLFF

V: TRDV1
size: medium-sized
D: TRDD3
J: TRDJ1
DNA: TGTGCTCTTGGGGATCTTCTACTGGGGGCCCGATTTTACACCGATAAACTCATCTTT
CDR3: CALGDLLLGARFYTDKLIF

V: TRDV2
size: hyperexpanded
D: TRDD3
J: TRDJ3
DNA: TGTGCCTGTGACACCGTACTGGGGGATACCTGGGACACCCGACAGATGTTTTTC
CDR3: CACDTVLGDTWDTRQMFF

V: TRDV2
size: -
D: TRDD3
J: TRDJ3
DNA: TGTGCCTGTGACACCGGGGGATACTCGGGCTCCTGGGACACCCGACAGATGTTTTTC
CDR3: CACDTGGYSGSWDTRQMFF

V: TRDV2
size: large
D: TRDD3
J: TRDJ3
DNA: TGTGCCTGTGACAGTACTGGGGGATACTCCTGGGACACCCGACAGATGTTTTTC
CDR3: CACDSTGGYSWDTRQMFF

V: TRDV2
size: medium-sized
D: TRDD3
J: TRDJ3
DNA: TGTGCCTGTGACACCGCTGGGGGATATTCCTGGGACACCCGACAGATGTTTTTC
CDR3: CACDTAGGYSWDTRQMFF

V: TRDV2
size: medium-sized
D: TRDD3
J: TRDJ3
DNA: TGTGCCTGTGACGTACTGGGGGATAGGACCAGCTCCTGGGACACCCGACAGATGTTTTTC
CDR3: CACDVLGDRTSSWDTRQMFF

V: TRDV2
size: -
D: TRDD3
J: TRDJ2
DNA: TGTGCCTGTGACGCCTGGGGGATAGCACATCTCTTCTTT
CDR3: CACDAWGIAHLFF

V: TRDV2
size: medium-sized
D: TRDD3
J: TRDJ1
DNA: TGTGCCTGTGACATACTGGGGGATACGTACACCGATAAACTCATCTTT
CDR3: CACDILGDTYTDKLIF

V: TRDV2
size: large
D: TRDD3
J: TRDJ2
DNA: TGTGCCTGTGACACCGTACTGGGGGATGCTTTGACAGCACAACTCTTCTTT
CDR3: CACDTVLGDALTAQLFF

V: TRDV2
size: -
D: -
J: TRDJ1
DNA: TGTGCCTGTGACACCGTCGCGGGGGACACCGATAGACCCATCTTT
CDR3: CACDTVAGDTDRPIF

V: TRDV2
size: medium-sized
D: TRDD3
J: TRDJ2
DNA: TGTGCCTGTGACACCTGGGGGATACCAGCACAACTCTTCTTT
CDR3: CACDTWGIPAQLFF

V: TRDV2
size: medium-sized
D: -
J: TRDJ2
DNA: TGTGCCTGTGATTATGTTTGGGGGGTCTCTTTGACAGCACAACTCTTCTTT
CDR3: CACDYVWGVSLTAQLFF

V: TRDV2
size: medium-sized
D: -
J: TRDJ3
DNA: TGTGCCTGTGACACTGTCGGGATTGCCTGGGACACCCGACAGATGTTTTTC
CDR3: CACDTVGIAWDTRQMFF

V: TRDV2
size: medium-sized
D: TRDD3
J: TRDJ3
DNA: TGTGCCTGTGACACCGCCGGGGGATACAGCTCCTGGGACACCCGACAGATGTTTTTC
CDR3: CACDTAGGYSSWDTRQMFF

V: TRDV2
size: -
D: TRDD3
J: TRDJ3
DNA: TGTGCCTGTGGCACCGCCTGGGGGGTTTCGAGCTCCTGGGACACCCGACGGATGTTTTTC
CDR3: CACGTAWGVSSSWDTRRMFF

V: TRDV2
size: medium-sized
D: -
J: TRDJ3
DNA: TGTGCCTGTGACACCGCGGGGGGCCCACCCAGCTCCTGGGACACCCGACAGATGTTTTTC
CDR3: CACDTAGGPPSSWDTRQMFF

V: TRDV2
size: medium-sized
D: TRDD3
J: TRDJ3
DNA: TGTGCCTGTGACACCGTACTGGGGGCCAGCTCCTGGGACACCCGACAGATGTTTTTC
CDR3: CACDTVLGASSWDTRQMFF

V: TRDV2
size: medium-sized
D: -
J: TRDJ3
DNA: TGTGCCTGTGACACCGGGGGTTCATTCCCTAGCTCCTGGGACACCCGACAGATGTTTTTC
CDR3: CACDTGGSFPSSWDTRQMFF

V: TRDV2
size: -
D: TRDD3
J: TRDJ3
DNA: TGTGCCTGTGACATAGTACTGGGGGATACACCCCCAGGCTCCTGGGACACCCGACAGATGTTTTTC
CDR3: CACDIVLGDTPPGSWDTRQMFF

V: TRDV2
size: -
D: -
J: TRDJ2
DNA: TGTGCCTGTGACCCTTTACTGGAGGCCCGAGCTTTGACAGCACAACCCTTCTTT
CDR3: CACDPLLEARALTAQPFF

V: TRDV1
size: medium-sized
D: TRDD3
J: TRDJ1
DNA: TGTGCTCTTGGGGAATCCCACCGGCTTCCTTGGGTTTACTGGGGGAGTTACACCGATAAACTCATCTTT
CDR3: CALGESHRLPWVYWGSYTDKLIF

V: TRDV2
size: medium-sized
D: -
J: TRDJ3
DNA: TGTGCCTGTGACATACTGGGCTCCTGGGACACCCGACAGATGTTTTTC
CDR3: CACDILGSWDTRQMFF

V: TRDV1
size: medium-sized
D: TRDD3
J: TRDJ1
DNA: TGTGCTCTTGGGGAACGGGAGTGGCCTGGGGGATACACCGATAAACTCATCTTT
CDR3: CALGEREWPGGYTDKLIF

V: TRDV2
size: large
D: -
J: TRDJ1
DNA: TGTGCCTGTGACACCGTTGGGGCCACCGATAAACTCATCTTT
CDR3: CACDTVGATDKLIF

V: TRDV3
size: medium-sized
D: -
J: TRDJ1
DNA: TGTGCCTTTCCTTACACCGATAAACTCATCTTT
CDR3: CAFPYTDKLIF

V: TRDV2
size: medium-sized
D: TRDD3
J: TRDJ3
DNA: TGTGCCCGTGACACCGCTTGGGGGATTAATCGCCCAATCTCCTGGGACACCCGACAGATGTTTTTC
CDR3: CARDTAWGINRPISWDTRQMFF

V: TRDV2
size: large
D: TRDD3
J: TRDJ2
DNA: TGTGCCTGTGACGTACTGGGGGATACTTTGACAGCACAACTCTTCTTT
CDR3: CACDVLGDTLTAQLFF

V: TRDV2
size: medium-sized
D: TRDD3
J: TRDJ3
DNA: TGTGCCTGTGACAGTACTGGGGGCCTAAGCTCCTGGGACACCCGACAGATGTTTTTC
CDR3: CACDSTGGLSSWDTRQMFF

V: TRDV3
size: -
D: TRDD3
J: TRDJ1
DNA: TGTGCCTCCTCATCTTACTGGGGGATAATGTACACCGATAAACTCATCTTT
CDR3: CASSSYWGIMYTDKLIF

V: TRDV2
size: few
D: TRDD3
J: TRDJ3
DNA: TGTGCCTGTGACGTACTGGGGGATTCGGGGAGCTCCTGGGACACCCGACAGATGTTTTTC
CDR3: CACDVLGDSGSSWDTRQMFF

V: TRDV2
size: medium-sized
D: TRDD3
J: TRDJ2
DNA: TGTGCCTGTGACCCACTGGGGGATACAGCACAACTCTTCTTT
CDR3: CACDPLGDTAQLFF

V: TRDV2
size: few
D: TRDD3
J: TRDJ3
DNA: TGTGCCTGTGACACCGTACTGGGGGATATCCCCTGGGACACCCGACAGATGTTTTTT
CDR3: CACDTVLGDIPWDTRQMFF